This T cell receptor (beta chain) was captured by sequencing in a study of memory CD4+ T cells and cytomegalovirus serostatus. The CDR3 has 13 amino acids. Trimming removed 7 bases at V and 6 bases at J, with 13 bases between. Germline-derived CDR1 and CDR2 are SNHLY and FYNNEI. The data were produced by immunoSEQ multiplex PCR, yet TCRdb's version contains in-frame clones alone and is incomplete. The table has over 65,000 clones, about 78% seen once; the top ten hold 4% to 5.5%. Single viable CD3+CD4+CD8-CD45RO+ cells were sorted as the memory CD4+ T cells. Specimen: memory CD4+ T cells from blood. The sequence came from an adult in good health and CMV-seropositive. J is TRBJ2-1 and V is TRBV2; TRBD1 is a possible D gene (7 bases). CDR3 amino acids: CASKPQGGNEQFF. The CDR3 DNA is TGTGCCAGCAAACCGCAGGGGGGCAATGAGCAGTTCTTC. The full variable domain, rest sourced from reference TRBV2 and TRBJ2-1, is EPEVTQTPSHQVTQMGQEVILRCVPISNHLYFYWYRQILGQKVEFLVSFYNNEISEKSEIFDDQFSVERPDGSNFTLKIRSTKLEDSAMYFCASKPQGGNEQFFGPGTRLTVL.